This T cell receptor beta chain was identified in a study of blood T cell repertoires in COVID-19. Overall study context: T cells, B-cell-depleted T cells, or PBMCs provided the cDNA or gDNA that served as material.

V was shortened by 10 bases and J by 4 bases, with 19 bases between the two germline ends. This CDR3 region has 14 residues. The germline CDR1 and CDR2 sequences are SEHNR and FQNEAQ (reference sequence). Assay: immunoSEQ multiplex PCR; the TCRdb copy retains only in-frame clones and omits some. The repertoire has tens of thousands of clones, about 80% of them found once; the top ten carry about an eighth. The chain links TRBV7-9 to TRBJ1-2; D is possibly TRBD1 (5 bases). The sequenced sample consisted of peripheral blood. The origin of this receptor is a human donor in a cohort sampled during active COVID-19. DNA for the CDR3: TGTGCCACTTCAATAAGAAGGGACTCCTATGGCTACACCTTC. It encodes CATSIRRDSYGYTF.